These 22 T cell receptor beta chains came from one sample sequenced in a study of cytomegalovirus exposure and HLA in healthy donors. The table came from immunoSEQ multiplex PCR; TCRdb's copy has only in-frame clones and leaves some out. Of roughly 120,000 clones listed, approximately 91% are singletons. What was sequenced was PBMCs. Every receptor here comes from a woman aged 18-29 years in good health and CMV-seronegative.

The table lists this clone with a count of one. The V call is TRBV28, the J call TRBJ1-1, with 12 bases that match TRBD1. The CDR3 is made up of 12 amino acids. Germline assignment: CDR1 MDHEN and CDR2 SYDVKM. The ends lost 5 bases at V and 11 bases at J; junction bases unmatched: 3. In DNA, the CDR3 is TGTGCCAGCAGTGGGACAGGGGGCGTGGCTTTCTTT. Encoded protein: CASSGTGGVAFF.

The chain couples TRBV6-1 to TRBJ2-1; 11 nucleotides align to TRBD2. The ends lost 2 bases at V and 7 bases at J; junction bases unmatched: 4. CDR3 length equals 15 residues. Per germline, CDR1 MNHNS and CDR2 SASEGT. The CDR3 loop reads CASSEFLAGGNEQFF. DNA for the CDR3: TGTGCCAGCAGTGAATTTCTAGCGGGAGGTAATGAGCAGTTCTTC.

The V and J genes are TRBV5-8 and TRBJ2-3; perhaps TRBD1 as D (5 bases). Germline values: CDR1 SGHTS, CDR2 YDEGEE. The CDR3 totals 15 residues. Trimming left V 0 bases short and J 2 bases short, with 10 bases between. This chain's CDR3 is CASSLEGSTTDTQYF. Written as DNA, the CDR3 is TGTGCCAGCAGCTTGGAGGGGTCAACCACAGATACGCAGTATTTT.

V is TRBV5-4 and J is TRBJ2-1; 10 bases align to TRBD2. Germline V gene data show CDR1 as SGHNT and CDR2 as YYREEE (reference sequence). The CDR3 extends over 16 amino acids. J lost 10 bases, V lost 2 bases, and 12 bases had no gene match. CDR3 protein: CASSFQASGRPREQFF. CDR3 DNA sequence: TGTGCCAGCAGCTTTCAAGCTAGCGGGAGACCCAGGGAGCAGTTCTTC.

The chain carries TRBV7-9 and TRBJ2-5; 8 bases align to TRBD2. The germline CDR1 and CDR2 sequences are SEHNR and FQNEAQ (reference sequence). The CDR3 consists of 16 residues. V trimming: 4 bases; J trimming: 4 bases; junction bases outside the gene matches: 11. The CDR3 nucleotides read TGTGCCAGCAGCTCTTCCGGGACTAGGGCATCAGAGACCCAGTACTTC. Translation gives CASSSSGTRASETQYF.

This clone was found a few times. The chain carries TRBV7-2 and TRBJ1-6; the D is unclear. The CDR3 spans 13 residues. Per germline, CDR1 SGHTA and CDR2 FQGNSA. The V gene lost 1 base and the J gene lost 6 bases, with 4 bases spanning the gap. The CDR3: CASSLGPNSPLHF. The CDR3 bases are TGTGCCAGCAGCTTAGGGCCTAATTCACCCCTCCACTTT.

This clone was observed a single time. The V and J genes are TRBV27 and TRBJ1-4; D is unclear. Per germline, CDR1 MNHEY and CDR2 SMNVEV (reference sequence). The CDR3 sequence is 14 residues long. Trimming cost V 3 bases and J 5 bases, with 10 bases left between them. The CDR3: CASSFGVPNEKLFF. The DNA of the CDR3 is TGTGCCAGCAGTTTCGGGGTACCCAATGAAAAACTGTTTTTT.

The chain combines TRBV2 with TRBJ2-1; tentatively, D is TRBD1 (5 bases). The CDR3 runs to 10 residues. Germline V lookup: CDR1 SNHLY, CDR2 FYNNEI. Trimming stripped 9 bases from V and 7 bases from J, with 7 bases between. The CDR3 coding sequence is TGTGCCAGGGGGCAGAATGAGCAGTTCTTC. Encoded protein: CARGQNEQFF. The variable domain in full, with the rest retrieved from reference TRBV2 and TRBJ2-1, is EPEVTQTPSHQVTQMGQEVILRCVPISNHLYFYWYRQILGQKVEFLVSFYNNEISEKSEIFDDQFSVERPDGSNFTLKIRSTKLEDSAMYFCARGQNEQFFGPGTRLTVL.

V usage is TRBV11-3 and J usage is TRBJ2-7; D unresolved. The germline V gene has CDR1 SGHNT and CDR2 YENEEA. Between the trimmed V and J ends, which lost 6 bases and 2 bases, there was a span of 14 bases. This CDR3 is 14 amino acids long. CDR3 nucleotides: TGTGCCAGCAGATACCCCCGGAGTACCTACGAGCAGTACTTC. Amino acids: CASRYPRSTYEQYF.

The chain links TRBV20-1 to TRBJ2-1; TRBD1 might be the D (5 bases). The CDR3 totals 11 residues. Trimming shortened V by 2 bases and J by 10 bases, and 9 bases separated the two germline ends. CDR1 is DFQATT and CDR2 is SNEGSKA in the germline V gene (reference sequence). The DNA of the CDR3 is TGCAGTGCTAGAAAGGGGTGGGAGCAGTTCTTC. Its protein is CSARKGWEQFF.

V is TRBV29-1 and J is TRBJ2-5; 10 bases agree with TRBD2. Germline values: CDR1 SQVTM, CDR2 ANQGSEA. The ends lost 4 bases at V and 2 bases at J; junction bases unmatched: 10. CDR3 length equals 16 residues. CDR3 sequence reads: CSVAHPLAGEQETQYF. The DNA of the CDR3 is TGCAGCGTTGCCCACCCGCTAGCGGGGGAACAAGAGACCCAGTACTTC.

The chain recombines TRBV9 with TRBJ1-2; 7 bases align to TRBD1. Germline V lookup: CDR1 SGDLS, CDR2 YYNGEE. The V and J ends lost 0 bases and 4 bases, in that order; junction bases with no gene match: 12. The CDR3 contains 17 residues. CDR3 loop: CASSVATGGDSPYGYTF. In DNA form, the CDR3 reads TGTGCCAGCAGCGTAGCTACGGGGGGGGACAGCCCCTATGGCTACACCTTC.

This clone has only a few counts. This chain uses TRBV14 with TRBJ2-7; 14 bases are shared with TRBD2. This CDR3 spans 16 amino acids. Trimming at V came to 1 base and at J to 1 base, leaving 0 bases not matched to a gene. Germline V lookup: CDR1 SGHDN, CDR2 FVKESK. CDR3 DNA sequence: TGTGCCAGCAGCCAAGGACTAGCGGGGGGGTCCTACGAGCAGTACTTC. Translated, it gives CASSQGLAGGSYEQYF.

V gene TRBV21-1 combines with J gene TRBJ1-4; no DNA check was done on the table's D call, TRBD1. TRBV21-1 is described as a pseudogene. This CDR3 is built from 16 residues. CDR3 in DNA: TGTGCCAGCAGCAAAGAAGGCACAGCACAAAATGAAAAACTGTTTTTT. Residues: CASSKEGTAQNEKLFF.

This CDR3 reads CASSLTPIYEQYF. CDR3 coding DNA: TGTGCCAGCAGTTTAACTCCCATCTACGAGCAGTACTTC. The genes are TRBV28 and TRBJ2-7, with unresolved D. This CDR3 region has 13 residues. The V end was cut by 2 bases, the J end by 3 bases, with 8 bases between. The germline V gene encodes CDR1 MDHEN and CDR2 SYDVKM.

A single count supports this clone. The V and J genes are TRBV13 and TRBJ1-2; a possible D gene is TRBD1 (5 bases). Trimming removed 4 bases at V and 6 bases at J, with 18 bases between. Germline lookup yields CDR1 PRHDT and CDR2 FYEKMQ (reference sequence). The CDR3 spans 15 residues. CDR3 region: CASSSREVGRNGYTF. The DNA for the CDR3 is TGTGCCAGCAGCTCCAGGGAAGTTGGAAGGAATGGCTACACCTTC.

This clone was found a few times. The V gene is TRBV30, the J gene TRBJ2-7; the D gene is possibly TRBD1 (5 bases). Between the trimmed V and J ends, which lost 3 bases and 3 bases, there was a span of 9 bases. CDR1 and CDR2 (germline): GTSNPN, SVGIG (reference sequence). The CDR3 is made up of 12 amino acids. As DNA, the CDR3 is TGTGCCTGGAGCTTCCAGGGCTACGAGCAGTACTTC. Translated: CAWSFQGYEQYF. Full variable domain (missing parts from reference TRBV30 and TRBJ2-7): SQTIHQWPATLVQPVGSPLSLECTVEGTSNPNLYWYRQAAGRGLQLLFYSVGIGQISSEVPQNLSASRPQDRQFILSSKKLLLSDSGFYLCAWSFQGYEQYFGPGTRLTVT.

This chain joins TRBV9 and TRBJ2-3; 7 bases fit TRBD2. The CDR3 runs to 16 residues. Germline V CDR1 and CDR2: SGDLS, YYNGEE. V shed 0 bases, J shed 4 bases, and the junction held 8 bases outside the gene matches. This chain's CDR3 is CASSVDGGGFADTQYF. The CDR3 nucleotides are TGTGCCAGCAGCGTAGATGGGGGGGGGTTTGCAGATACGCAGTATTTT.

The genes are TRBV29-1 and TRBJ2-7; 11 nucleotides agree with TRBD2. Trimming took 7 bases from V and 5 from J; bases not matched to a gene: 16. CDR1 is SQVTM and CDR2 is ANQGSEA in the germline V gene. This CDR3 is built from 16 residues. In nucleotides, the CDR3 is TGCAGCGGGGGGATAACTAGCGGGGGATCGATCGACGAGCAGTACTTC. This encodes CSGGITSGGSIDEQYF.

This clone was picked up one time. The CDR3 DNA follows: TGTGCCAGCAGCCCCACCGTCGGGACAGGGGCCGCCATGAACACTGAAGCTTTCTTT. Translating it yields CASSPTVGTGAAMNTEAFF. The rearrangement uses TRBV4-2 and TRBJ1-1, with 10 bases identical to TRBD1. The J segment lost 0 bases and the V segment lost 4 bases, leaving 14 bases of the junction unmatched. The CDR3 has 19 amino acids. CDR1 LGHNA and CDR2 YNFKEQ come from the germline V gene.

As DNA, the CDR3 is TGCAGCGTTGTGGGCCAGGGTCAGGTCTACACCTTC. Amino acids: CSVVGQGQVYTF. The chain joins TRBV29-1 to TRBJ1-2; weak D call: TRBD1 (5 bases). Germline CDR1 and CDR2: SQVTM and ANQGSEA. Trimming cost V 4 bases and J 10 bases, with 16 bases left between them. This CDR3 region has 12 residues.

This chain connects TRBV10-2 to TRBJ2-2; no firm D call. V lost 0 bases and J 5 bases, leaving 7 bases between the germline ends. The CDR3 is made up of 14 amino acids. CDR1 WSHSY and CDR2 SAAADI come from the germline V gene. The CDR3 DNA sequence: TGCGCCAGCAGTGAGTCTACCAGAACCGGGGAGCTGTTTTTT. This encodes CASSESTRTGELFF.